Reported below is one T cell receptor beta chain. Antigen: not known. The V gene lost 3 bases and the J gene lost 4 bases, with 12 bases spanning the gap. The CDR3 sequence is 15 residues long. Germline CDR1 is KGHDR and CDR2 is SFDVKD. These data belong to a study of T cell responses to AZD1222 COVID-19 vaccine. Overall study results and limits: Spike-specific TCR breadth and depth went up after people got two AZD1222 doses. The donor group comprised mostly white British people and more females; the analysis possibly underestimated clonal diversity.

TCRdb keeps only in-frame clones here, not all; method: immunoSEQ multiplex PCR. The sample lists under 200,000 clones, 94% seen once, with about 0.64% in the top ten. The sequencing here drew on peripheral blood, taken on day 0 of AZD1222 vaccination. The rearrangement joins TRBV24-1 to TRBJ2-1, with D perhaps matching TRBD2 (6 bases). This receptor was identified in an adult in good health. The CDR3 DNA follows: TGTGCCACCAGTGATGCCTTCGGGGGATACAATGAGCAGTTCTTC. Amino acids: CATSDAFGGYNEQFF.